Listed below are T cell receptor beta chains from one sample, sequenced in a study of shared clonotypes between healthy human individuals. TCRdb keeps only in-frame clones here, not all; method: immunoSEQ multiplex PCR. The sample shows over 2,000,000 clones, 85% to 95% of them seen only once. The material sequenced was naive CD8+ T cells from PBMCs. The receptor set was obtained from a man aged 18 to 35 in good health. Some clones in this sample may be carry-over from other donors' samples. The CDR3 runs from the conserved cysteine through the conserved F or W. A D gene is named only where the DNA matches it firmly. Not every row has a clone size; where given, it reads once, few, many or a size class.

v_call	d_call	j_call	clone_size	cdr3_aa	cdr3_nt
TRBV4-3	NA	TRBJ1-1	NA	CASSQDRQMNTEAFF	TGCGCCAGCAGCCAAGATAGGCAGATGAACACTGAAGCTTTCTTT
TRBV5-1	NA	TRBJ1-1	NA	CASSGGNTEAFF	TGCGCCAGCTCAGGAGGGAACACTGAAGCTTTCTTT
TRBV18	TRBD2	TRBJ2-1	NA	CASSLSGTSGSSYNEQFF	TGTGCCAGCTCCTTATCCGGGACTAGCGGGAGCTCCTACAATGAGCAGTTCTTC
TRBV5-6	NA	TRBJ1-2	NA	CASSFGTQFANYGYTF	TGTGCCAGCAGCTTCGGGACCCAGTTCGCTAACTATGGCTACACCTTC
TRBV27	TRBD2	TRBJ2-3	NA	CASSGLAGTPTDTQYF	TGTGCCAGCAGTGGACTAGCGGGAACTCCCACAGATACGCAGTATTTT
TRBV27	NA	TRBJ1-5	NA	CASSLSPGSNQPQHF	TGTGCCAGCAGTTTATCCCCTGGTAGCAATCAGCCCCAGCATTTT
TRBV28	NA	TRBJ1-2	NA	CASSPPGPLGYTF	TGTGCCAGCAGTCCCCCCGGACCTCTCGGCTACACCTTC
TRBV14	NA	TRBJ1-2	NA	CASSIYERDLDGYTF	TGTGCCAGCAGCATTTACGAGAGAGATCTAGACGGCTACACCTTC
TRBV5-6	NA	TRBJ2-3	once	CASSFIRSTDTQYF	TGTGCCAGCAGCTTCATCAGAAGCACAGATACGCAGTATTTT
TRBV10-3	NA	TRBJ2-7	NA	CAISDPVGLGEQYF	TGTGCCATCAGTGACCCCGTAGGGCTCGGCGAGCAGTACTTC
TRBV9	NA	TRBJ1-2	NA	CASSVARTGTDGYTF	TGTGCCAGCAGCGTAGCCCGGACGGGGACTGATGGCTACACCTTC
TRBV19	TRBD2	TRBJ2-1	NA	CASSMASGPYNEQFF	TGTGCCAGTAGTATGGCTAGCGGGCCATACAATGAGCAGTTCTTC
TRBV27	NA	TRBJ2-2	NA	CATKTIRGNTGELFF	TGTGCCACCAAAACGATCCGGGGAAACACCGGGGAGCTGTTTTTT
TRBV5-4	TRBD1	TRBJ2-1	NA	CASRPGQGHGNEQFF	TGTGCCAGCCGACCCGGACAGGGACATGGGAATGAGCAGTTCTTC
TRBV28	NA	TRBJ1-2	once	CASSPNHANYGYTF	TGTGCCAGCAGCCCTAACCATGCTAACTATGGCTACACCTTC
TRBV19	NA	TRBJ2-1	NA	CASTRGGGPRYNEQFF	TGTGCCAGTACCCGGGGTGGGGGGCCTCGTTACAATGAGCAGTTCTTC
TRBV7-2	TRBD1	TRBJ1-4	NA	CASSFVPLGTGKEKLFF	TGTGCCAGCAGCTTCGTACCCCTGGGGACAGGGAAAGAAAAACTGTTTTTT
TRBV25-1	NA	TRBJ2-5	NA	CASSGGETQYF	TGTGCCAGCAGTGGAGGGGAGACCCAGTACTTC
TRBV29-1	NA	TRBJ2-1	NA	CSVEARDIRSYNEQFF	TGCAGCGTTGAAGCCAGGGACATACGGTCCTACAATGAGCAGTTCTTC
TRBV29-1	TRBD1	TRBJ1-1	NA	CSLDRENTEAFF	TGCAGCTTGGACAGGGAGAACACTGAAGCTTTCTTT
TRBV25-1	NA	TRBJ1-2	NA	CASSDGQIYGYTF	TGTGCCAGCAGTGACGGACAGATCTATGGCTACACCTTC
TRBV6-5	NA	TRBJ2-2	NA	CASSYSQGPGELFF	TGTGCCAGCAGTTATTCTCAGGGGCCCGGGGAGCTGTTTTTT
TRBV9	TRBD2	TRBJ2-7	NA	CASSGQGGGYEQYF	TGTGCCAGCAGCGGGCAGGGCGGGGGTTACGAGCAGTACTTC
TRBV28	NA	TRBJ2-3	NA	CASSLGSTDTQYF	TGTGCCAGCAGTTTAGGGTCGACAGATACGCAGTATTTT
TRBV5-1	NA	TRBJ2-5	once	CASSTSPNTQETQYF	TGCGCCAGCAGCACCTCACCTAATACACAAGAGACCCAGTACTTC
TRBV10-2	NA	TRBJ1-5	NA	CASRAGRLYNQPQHF	TGCGCCAGCAGGGCGGGGCGACTGTACAATCAGCCCCAGCATTTT
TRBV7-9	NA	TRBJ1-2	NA	CASSPQTSDYGYTF	TGTGCCAGCAGCCCCCAGACAAGTGACTATGGCTACACCTTC
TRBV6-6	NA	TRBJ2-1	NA	CASSYLAAPRNEQFF	TGTGCCAGCAGTTACTTAGCGGCCCCTCGTAATGAGCAGTTCTTC
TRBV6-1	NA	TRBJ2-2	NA	CASSESRIHTGELFF	TGTGCCAGCAGTGAATCCAGGATCCACACCGGGGAGCTGTTTTTT
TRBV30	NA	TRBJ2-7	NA	CAWSVELPGGPRFYF	TGTGCCTGGAGTGTAGAGCTGCCAGGGGGGCCTAGATTCTACTTC
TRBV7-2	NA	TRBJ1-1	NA	CASSSTGKGPLNTEAFF	TGTGCCAGCAGCTCCACTGGGAAGGGTCCTTTGAACACTGAAGCTTTCTTT
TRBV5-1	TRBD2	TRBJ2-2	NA	CASTGGLWSDAGELFF	TGCGCCAGCACGGGGGGACTATGGAGTGACGCCGGGGAGCTGTTTTTT
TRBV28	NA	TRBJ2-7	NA	CASSLTVFLSSYEQYF	TGTGCCAGCAGTTTGACAGTGTTTTTGAGCTCCTACGAGCAGTACTTC
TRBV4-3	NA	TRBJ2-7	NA	CASSVVSGVAYEQYF	TGCGCCAGCAGCGTGGTTAGCGGCGTTGCCTACGAGCAGTACTTC
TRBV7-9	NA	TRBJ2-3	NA	CASSSYGSDTQYF	TGTGCCAGCAGTTCTTATGGGTCAGATACGCAGTATTTT
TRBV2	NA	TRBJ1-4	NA	CASSDITQATNEKLFF	TGTGCCAGCAGTGACATCACTCAAGCAACTAATGAAAAACTGTTTTTT
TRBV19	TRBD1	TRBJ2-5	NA	CASSHRGSQETQYF	TGTGCCAGTAGCCACAGGGGTTCCCAAGAGACCCAGTACTTC
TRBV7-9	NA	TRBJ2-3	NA	CASSPREPGADADTQYF	TGTGCCAGCAGCCCCCGAGAACCCGGGGCGGATGCAGATACGCAGTATTTT
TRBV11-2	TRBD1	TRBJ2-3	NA	CASSSRQGAPTDTQYF	TGTGCCAGCAGCTCCCGACAGGGGGCCCCCACAGATACGCAGTATTTT
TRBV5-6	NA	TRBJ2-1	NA	CASSLAPQGRNEQFF	TGTGCCAGCAGCTTGGCTCCCCAGGGTAGGAATGAGCAGTTCTTC
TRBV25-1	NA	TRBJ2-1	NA	CASSARPSGGDEQFF	TGTGCCAGCAGTGCCCGCCCCTCCGGAGGCGATGAGCAGTTCTTC
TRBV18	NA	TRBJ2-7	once	CASSPSATYEQYF	TGTGCCAGCTCACCGAGCGCCACCTACGAGCAGTACTTC
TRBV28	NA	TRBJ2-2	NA	CASSAPPTSTGELFF	TGTGCCAGCAGTGCCCCCCCTACTAGCACCGGGGAGCTGTTTTTT
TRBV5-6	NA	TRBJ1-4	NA	CASSFGSGDIEKLFF	TGTGCCAGCAGCTTTGGATCGGGGGACATCGAAAAACTGTTTTTT
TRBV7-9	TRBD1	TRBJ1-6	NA	CASSPITGGVYNSPLHF	TGTGCCAGCAGCCCTATTACAGGGGGCGTCTATAATTCACCCCTCCACTTT
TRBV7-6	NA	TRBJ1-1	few	CASSPGRNTEAFF	TGTGCCAGCAGCCCCGGAAGGAACACTGAAGCTTTCTTT
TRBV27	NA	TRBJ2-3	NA	CASRLRASTDTQYF	TGTGCCAGCAGGCTCAGGGCGAGCACAGATACGCAGTATTTT
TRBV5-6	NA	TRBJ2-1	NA	CASSPGANNEQFF	TGTGCCAGCAGCCCCGGGGCCAACAATGAGCAGTTCTTC
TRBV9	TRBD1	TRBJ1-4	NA	CASSVGQGVEKLFF	TGTGCCAGCAGCGTAGGACAGGGGGTTGAAAAACTGTTTTTT
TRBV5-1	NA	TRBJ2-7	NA	CASSLAAGAFDEQYF	TGCGCCAGCAGCTTGGCCGCGGGGGCTTTCGACGAGCAGTACTTC
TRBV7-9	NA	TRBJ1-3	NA	CASSLSTDSGNTIYF	TGTGCCAGCAGCTTATCGACAGATTCTGGAAACACCATATATTTT
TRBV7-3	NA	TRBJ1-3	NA	CASSNGFGNTIYF	TGTGCCAGCAGCAATGGGTTTGGAAACACCATATATTTT
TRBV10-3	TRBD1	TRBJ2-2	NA	CAISEWDKGAPTGELFF	TGTGCCATCAGTGAGTGGGATAAGGGGGCGCCCACCGGGGAGCTGTTTTTT
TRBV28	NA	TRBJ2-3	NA	CASRWDANTDTQYF	TGTGCCAGCAGATGGGACGCCAACACAGATACGCAGTATTTT